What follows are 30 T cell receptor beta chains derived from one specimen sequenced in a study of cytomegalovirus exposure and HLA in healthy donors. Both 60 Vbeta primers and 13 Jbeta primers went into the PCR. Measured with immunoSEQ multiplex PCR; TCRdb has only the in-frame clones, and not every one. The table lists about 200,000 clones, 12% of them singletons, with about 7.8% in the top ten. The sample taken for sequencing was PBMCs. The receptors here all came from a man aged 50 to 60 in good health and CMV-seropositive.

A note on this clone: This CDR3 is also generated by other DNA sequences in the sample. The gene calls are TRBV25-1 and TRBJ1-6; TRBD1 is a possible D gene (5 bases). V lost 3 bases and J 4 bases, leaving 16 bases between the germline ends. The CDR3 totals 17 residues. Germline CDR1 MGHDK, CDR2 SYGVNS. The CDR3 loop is CASSEVKSGVYNSPLHF. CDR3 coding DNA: TGTGCCAGCAGTGAGGTAAAGTCGGGGGTATATAATTCACCCCTCCACTTT.

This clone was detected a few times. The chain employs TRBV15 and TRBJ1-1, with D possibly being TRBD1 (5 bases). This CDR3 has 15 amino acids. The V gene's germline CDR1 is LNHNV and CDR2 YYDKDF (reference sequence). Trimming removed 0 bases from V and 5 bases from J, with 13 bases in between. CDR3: CATSRELGQGTEAFF. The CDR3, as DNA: TGTGCCACCAGCAGAGAATTAGGGCAGGGAACTGAAGCTTTCTTT.

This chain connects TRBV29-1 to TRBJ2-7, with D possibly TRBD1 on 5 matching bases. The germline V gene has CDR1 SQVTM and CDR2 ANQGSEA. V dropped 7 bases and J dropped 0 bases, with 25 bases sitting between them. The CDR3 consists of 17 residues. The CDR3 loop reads CSGKDSLGPLRSYEQYV. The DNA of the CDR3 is TGCAGCGGTAAAGACAGTCTGGGCCCTCTTCGCTCCTACGAGCAGTACGTC.

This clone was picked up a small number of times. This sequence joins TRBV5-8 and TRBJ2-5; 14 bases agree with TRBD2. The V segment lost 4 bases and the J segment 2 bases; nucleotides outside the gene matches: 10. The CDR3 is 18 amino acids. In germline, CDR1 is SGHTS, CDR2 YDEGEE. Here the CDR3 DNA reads TGTGCCAGCAGCCTTCGGACTAGCGGGGGGCCGGGGCAAGAGACCCAGTACTTC. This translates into CASSLRTSGGPGQETQYF.

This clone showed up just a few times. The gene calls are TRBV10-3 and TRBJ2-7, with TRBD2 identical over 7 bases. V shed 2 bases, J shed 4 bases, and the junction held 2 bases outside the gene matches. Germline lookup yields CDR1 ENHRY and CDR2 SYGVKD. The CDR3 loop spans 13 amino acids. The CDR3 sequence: CAISEPGGYEQYV. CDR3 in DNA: TGTGCCATCAGTGAGCCGGGGGGTTACGAGCAGTACGTC.

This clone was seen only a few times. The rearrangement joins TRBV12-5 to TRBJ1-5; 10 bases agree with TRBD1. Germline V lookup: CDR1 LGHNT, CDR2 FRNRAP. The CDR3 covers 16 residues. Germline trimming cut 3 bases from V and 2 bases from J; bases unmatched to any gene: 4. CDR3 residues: CASGLGQGVGNQPQHF. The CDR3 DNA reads TGTGCTAGTGGTTTAGGACAGGGGGTAGGCAATCAGCCCCAGCATTTT.

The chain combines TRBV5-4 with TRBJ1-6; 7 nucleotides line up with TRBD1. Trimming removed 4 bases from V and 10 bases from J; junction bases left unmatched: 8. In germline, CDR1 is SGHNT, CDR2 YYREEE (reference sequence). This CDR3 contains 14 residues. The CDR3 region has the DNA TGTGCCAGCAGCGTTGACCGGGACAGATCACCCCTCCACTTT. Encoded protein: CASSVDRDRSPLHF.

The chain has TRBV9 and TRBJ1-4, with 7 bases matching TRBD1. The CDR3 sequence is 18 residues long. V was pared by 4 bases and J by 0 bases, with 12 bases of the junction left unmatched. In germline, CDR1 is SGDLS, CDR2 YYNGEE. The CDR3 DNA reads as TGTGCCAGCAGCCCCAGGGGGGACAGCGTTTCAACTAATGAAAAACTGTTTTTT. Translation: CASSPRGDSVSTNEKLFF.

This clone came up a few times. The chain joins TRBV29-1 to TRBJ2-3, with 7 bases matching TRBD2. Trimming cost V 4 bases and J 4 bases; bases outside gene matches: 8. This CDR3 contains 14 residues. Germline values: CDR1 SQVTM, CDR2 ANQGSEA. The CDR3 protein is CSVASSGDADTQYF. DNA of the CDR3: TGCAGCGTTGCCTCCAGCGGGGACGCAGATACGCAGTATTTT.

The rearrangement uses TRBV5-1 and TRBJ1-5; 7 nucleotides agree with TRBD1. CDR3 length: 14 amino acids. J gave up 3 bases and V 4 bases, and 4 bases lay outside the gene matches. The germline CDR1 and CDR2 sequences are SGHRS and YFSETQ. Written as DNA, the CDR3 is TGCGCCAGCAGCCCGGGACAGAACAATCAGCCCCAGCATTTT. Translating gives CASSPGQNNQPQHF. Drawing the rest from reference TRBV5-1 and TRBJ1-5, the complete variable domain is KAGVTQTPRYLIKTRGQQVTLSCSPISGHRSVSWYQQTPGQGLQFLFEYFSETQRNKGNFPGRFSGRQFSNSRSEMNVSTLELGDSALYLCASSPGQNNQPQHFGDGTRLSIL.

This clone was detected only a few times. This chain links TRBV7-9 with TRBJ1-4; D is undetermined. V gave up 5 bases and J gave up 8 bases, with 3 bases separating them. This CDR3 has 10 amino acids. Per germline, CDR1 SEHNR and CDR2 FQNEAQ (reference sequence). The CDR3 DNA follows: TGTGCCAGCAGCCCGGAAAAACTGTTTTTT. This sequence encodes CASSPEKLFF.

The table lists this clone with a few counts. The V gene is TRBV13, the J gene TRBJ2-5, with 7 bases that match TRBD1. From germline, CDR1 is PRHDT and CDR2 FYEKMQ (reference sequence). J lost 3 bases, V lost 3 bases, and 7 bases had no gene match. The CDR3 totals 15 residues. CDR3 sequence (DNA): TGTGCCAGCAGCTTCAGGTCAGGGGGAAAAGAGACCCAGTACTTC. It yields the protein CASSFRSGGKETQYF.

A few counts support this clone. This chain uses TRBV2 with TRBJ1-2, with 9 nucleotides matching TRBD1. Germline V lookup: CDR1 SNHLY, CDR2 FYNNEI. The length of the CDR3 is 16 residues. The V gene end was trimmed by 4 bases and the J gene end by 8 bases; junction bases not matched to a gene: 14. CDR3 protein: CASSVMLGQGIGGYTF. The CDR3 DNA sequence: TGTGCCAGCAGTGTAATGTTGGGACAGGGAATAGGAGGCTACACCTTC.

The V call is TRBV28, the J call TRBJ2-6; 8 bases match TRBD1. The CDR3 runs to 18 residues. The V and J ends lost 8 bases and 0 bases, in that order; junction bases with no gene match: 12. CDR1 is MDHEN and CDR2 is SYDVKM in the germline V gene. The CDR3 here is CASDDPRDRFSGANVLTF. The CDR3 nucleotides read TGTGCCAGCGATGACCCCAGGGACAGGTTCTCTGGGGCCAACGTCCTGACTTTC. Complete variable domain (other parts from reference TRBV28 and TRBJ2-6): DVKVTQSSRYLVKRTGEKVFLECVQDMDHENMFWYRQDPGLGLRLIYFSYDVKMKEKGDIPEGYSVSREKKERFSLILESASTNQTSMYLCASDDPRDRFSGANVLTFGAGSRLTVL.

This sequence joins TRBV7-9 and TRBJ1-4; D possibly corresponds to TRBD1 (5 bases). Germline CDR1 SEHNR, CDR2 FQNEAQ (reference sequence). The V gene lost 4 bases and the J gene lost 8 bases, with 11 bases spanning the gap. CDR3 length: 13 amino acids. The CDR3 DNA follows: TGTGCCAGCAGCTCCAATAGGGGCGAAAAACTGTTTTTT. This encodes CASSSNRGEKLFF.

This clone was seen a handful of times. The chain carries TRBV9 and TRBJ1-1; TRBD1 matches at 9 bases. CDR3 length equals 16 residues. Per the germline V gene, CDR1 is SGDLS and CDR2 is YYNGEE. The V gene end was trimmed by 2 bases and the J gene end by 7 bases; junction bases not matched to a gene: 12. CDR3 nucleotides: TGTGCCAGCAGCGTGACTCCCGGGACAGGGTTAAATGAAGCTTTCTTT. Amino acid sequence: CASSVTPGTGLNEAFF.

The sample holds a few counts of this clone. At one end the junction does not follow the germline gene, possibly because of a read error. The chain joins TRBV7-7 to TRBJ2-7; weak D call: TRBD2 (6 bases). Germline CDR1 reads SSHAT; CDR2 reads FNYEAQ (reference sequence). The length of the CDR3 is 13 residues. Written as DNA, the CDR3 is TGTGCTAGCAGTCCTGGCGGGGCCTACGAGCAGTACTTC. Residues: CASSPGGAYEQYF.

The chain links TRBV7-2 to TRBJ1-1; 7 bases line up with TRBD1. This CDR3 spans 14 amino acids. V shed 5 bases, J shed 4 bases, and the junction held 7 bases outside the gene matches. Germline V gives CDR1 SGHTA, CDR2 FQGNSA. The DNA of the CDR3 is TGTGCCAGCAGCCAAAACAGGGGCGGCACTGAAGCTTTCTTT. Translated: CASSQNRGGTEAFF.

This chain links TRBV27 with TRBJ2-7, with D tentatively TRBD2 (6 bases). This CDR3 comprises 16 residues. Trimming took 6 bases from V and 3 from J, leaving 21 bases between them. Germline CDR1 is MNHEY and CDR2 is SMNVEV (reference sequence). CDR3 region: CASSLSGSDPLYEQYV. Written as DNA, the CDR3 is TGTGCCAGCAGCCTTTCCGGGAGTGACCCCCTCTACGAGCAGTACGTC.

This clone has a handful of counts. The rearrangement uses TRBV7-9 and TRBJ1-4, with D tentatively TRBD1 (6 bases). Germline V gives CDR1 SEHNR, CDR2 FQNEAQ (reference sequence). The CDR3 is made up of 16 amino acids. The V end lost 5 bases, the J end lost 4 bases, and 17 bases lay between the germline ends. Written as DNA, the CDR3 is TGTGCCAGCAGCCCCCCGCTGGGGGCCAATAATGAAAAACTGTTTTTT. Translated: CASSPPLGANNEKLFF.

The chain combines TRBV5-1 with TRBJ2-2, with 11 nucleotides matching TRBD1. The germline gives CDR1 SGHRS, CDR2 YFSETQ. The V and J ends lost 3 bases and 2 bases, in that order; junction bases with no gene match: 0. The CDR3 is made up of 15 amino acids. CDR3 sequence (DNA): TGCGCCAGCAGCTGGACAGGGGGCAACACCGGGGAGCTGTTTTTT. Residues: CASSWTGGNTGELFF.

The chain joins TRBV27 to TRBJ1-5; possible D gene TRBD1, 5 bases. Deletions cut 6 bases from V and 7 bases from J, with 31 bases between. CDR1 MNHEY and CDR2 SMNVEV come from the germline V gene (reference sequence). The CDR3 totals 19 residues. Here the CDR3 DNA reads TGTGCCAGCAGACCCGTCGGACAAGGGATAGTGACTTGGGGACAGCCCCAGCATTTT. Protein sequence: CASRPVGQGIVTWGQPQHF.

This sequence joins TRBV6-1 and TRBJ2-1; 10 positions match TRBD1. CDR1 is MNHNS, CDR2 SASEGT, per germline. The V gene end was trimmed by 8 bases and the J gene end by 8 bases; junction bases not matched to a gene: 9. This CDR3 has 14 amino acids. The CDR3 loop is CASCRDRGLDEQFF. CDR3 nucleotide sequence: TGTGCCAGCTGTCGGGACAGGGGTCTAGATGAGCAGTTCTTC.

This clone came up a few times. In DNA, the CDR3 is TGTGCCAGCAGCTCTGTGGGAAACACCATATATTTT. Its protein product is CASSSVGNTIYF. The chain joins TRBV9 to TRBJ1-3, with D uncertain. Trimming shortened V by 4 bases and J by 4 bases, and 6 bases separated the two germline ends. CDR1 is SGDLS, CDR2 YYNGEE, per germline. The CDR3 loop spans 12 amino acids.

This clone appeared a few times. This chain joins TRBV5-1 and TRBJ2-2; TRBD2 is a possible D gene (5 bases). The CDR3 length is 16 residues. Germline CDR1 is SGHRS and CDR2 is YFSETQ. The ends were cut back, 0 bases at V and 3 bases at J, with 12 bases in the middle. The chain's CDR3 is CASSLAVSGDTGELFF. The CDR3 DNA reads TGCGCCAGCAGCTTGGCGGTCTCCGGGGACACCGGGGAGCTGTTTTTT.

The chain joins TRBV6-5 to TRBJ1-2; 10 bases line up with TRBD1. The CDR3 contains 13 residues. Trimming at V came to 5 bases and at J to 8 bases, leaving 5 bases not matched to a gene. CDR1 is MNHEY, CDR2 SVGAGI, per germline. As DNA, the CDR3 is TGTGCCAGCAGTCAAGGGACAGGGGAAGGCTACACCTTC. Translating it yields CASSQGTGEGYTF.

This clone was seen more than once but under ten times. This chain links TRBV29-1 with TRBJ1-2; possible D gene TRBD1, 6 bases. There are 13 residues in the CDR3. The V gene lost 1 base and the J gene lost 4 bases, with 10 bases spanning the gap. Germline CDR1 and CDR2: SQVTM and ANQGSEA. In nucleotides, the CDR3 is TGCAGCGTTGAAGTGGACAGACGCTATGGCTACACCTTC. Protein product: CSVEVDRRYGYTF. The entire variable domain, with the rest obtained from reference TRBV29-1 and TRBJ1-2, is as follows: SAVISQKPSRDICQRGTSLTIQCQVDSQVTMMFWYRQQPGQSLTLIATANQGSEATYESGFVIDKFPISRPNLTFSTLTVSNMSPEDSSIYLCSVEVDRRYGYTFGSGTRLTVV.

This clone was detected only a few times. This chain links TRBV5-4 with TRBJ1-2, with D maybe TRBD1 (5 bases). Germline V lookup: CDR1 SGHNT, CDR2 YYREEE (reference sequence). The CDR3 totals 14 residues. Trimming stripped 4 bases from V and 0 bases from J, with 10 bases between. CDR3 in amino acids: CASSSRQSNYGYTF. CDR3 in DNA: TGTGCCAGCAGCAGCAGACAGTCTAACTATGGCTACACCTTC. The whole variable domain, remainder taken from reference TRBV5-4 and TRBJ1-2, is ETGVTQSPTHLIKTRGQQVTLRCSSQSGHNTVSWYQQALGQGPQFIFQYYREEENGRGNFPPRFSGLQFPNYSSELNVNALELDDSALYLCASSSRQSNYGYTFGSGTRLTVV.

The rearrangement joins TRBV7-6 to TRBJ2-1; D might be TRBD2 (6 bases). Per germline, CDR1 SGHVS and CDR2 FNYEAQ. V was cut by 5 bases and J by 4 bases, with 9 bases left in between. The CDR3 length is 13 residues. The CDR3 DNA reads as TGTGCCAGCAGCCCCCGGGGGTACAATGAGCAGTTCTTC. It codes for CASSPRGYNEQFF.

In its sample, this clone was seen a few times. The CDR3 protein is CASSVTGTNYGYTF. The CDR3 DNA reads TGTGCCAGCAGTGTTACAGGGACTAACTATGGCTACACCTTC. The chain couples TRBV6-1 to TRBJ1-2; maybe TRBD1 (6 bases). The germline gives CDR1 MNHNS, CDR2 SASEGT. V dropped 4 bases and J dropped 0 bases, with 9 bases sitting between them. The CDR3 sequence is 14 residues long.